Each of the 10 T cell receptor beta chains below was sequenced from the same sample in a study of OX40 agonist ivuxolimab in advanced cancers. Sequencing was performed with immunoSEQ multiplex PCR; in TCRdb, only in-frame clones are kept and a portion is missing. The repertoire includes some 100,000 clones, about 90% of them detected once, and just under 0.8% sits in the top ten. The specimen comprised CD4+ or CD8+ T cells sorted from blood, sampled in a trial of the OX40 agonist ivuxolimab. The source is an adult with an advanced solid tumor such as melanoma, head and neck, liver or kidney cancer.

The chain combines TRBV9 with TRBJ2-2; TRBD2 is a possible D gene (6 bases). CDR1 is SGDLS, CDR2 YYNGEE, per germline. V lost 4 bases to trimming and J lost 5 bases, with 9 bases between them. The CDR3 covers 13 residues. The DNA for the CDR3 is TGTGCCAGCAGCCGGAGGGGAACCGGGGAGCTGTTTTTT. The encoded protein is CASSRRGTGELFF.

This sequence joins TRBV27 and TRBJ1-1; no clear D. Germline-derived CDR1 and CDR2 are MNHEY and SMNVEV (reference sequence). The CDR3 extends over 13 amino acids. The V gene lost 4 bases and the J gene lost 5 bases, with 11 bases spanning the gap. CDR3 nucleotides: TGTGCCAGCAGTTATCGAAGAGAAACTGAAGCTTTCTTT. It encodes CASSYRRETEAFF.

V usage is TRBV28 and J usage is TRBJ1-1; 7 bases are a match to TRBD1. This CDR3 has 15 residues. In germline, CDR1 is MDHEN, CDR2 SYDVKM. V shed 4 bases and J 5 bases; nucleotides not matched to a gene: 10. The CDR3 nucleotides read TGTGCCAGCAGTTCCGCAGGGGAGGGACAGACTGAAGCTTTCTTT. Translated, it gives CASSSAGEGQTEAFF.

This clone was detected only a few times. The chain employs TRBV10-1 and TRBJ2-2, with 7 bases identical to TRBD2. The germline CDR1 and CDR2 sequences are WNHNN and SYGVQD (reference sequence). There are 14 residues in the CDR3. V gave up 4 bases and J gave up 6 bases; unmatched junction bases: 5. The CDR3 spells CASSGGGGAGELFF. CDR3 nucleotide sequence: TGCGCCAGCAGTGGTGGCGGGGGTGCCGGGGAGCTGTTTTTT.

The rearrangement joins TRBV19 to TRBJ1-2; D not resolved. CDR3 length: 14 residues. CDR1 and CDR2 from the germline V gene are LNHDA and SQIVND (reference sequence). With 1 base removed from V and 8 bases from J, the gap between germline ends came to 14 bases. The CDR3 region is CASSIVQAQAGYTF. In nucleotides, the CDR3 is TGTGCCAGTAGTATAGTTCAGGCCCAAGCGGGCTACACCTTC.

The V call is TRBV10-1, the J call TRBJ2-7; D is possibly TRBD1 (5 bases). Germline V gene sequence: CDR1 WNHNN, CDR2 SYGVQD (reference sequence). Deletions cut 3 bases from V and 0 bases from J, with 9 bases between. The length of the CDR3 is 14 residues. The CDR3 here is CASSDQGSSYEQYF. Written as DNA, the CDR3 is TGCGCCAGCAGTGATCAGGGAAGCTCCTACGAGCAGTACTTC.

This rearrangement joins TRBV28 to TRBJ2-7; 11 bases match TRBD2. V shed 6 bases and J 0 bases; nucleotides not matched to a gene: 4. Germline lookup yields CDR1 MDHEN and CDR2 SYDVKM. The CDR3 extends over 15 amino acids. CDR3 DNA: TGTGCCAGCAGGGGACTAGCGGCGTACTCCTACGAGCAGTACTTC. Translating it yields CASRGLAAYSYEQYF. Looking up the rest from reference TRBV28 and TRBJ2-7 gives the full variable domain: DVKVTQSSRYLVKRTGEKVFLECVQDMDHENMFWYRQDPGLGLRLIYFSYDVKMKEKGDIPEGYSVSREKKERFSLILESASTNQTSMYLCASRGLAAYSYEQYFGPGTRLTVT.

This clone was counted a single time. The chain employs TRBV19 and TRBJ1-1; D is unclear. The CDR3 runs 13 residues. Between the trimmed V and J ends, which lost 4 bases and 0 bases, there was a span of 6 bases. Germline assignment: CDR1 LNHDA and CDR2 SQIVND (reference sequence). CDR3 amino acids: CASSSQLNTEAFF. CDR3 bases: TGTGCCAGTAGTAGTCAGCTGAACACTGAAGCTTTCTTT.

The chain uses TRBV6-1 and TRBJ1-1; no reliable D call. Germline assignment: CDR1 MNHNS and CDR2 SASEGT. The CDR3 is made up of 14 amino acids. The V and J ends lost 2 bases and 2 bases respectively, with 9 bases between them. CDR3 nucleotide sequence: TGTGCCAGCAGTGAACTAATGGGAAACACTGAAGCTTTCTTT. It is translated as CASSELMGNTEAFF.

In the case of this clone: One end of the junction is discordant with germline, which a read error may explain. The chain links TRBV7-7 to TRBJ2-2; TRBD2 matches at 9 bases. The CDR3 totals 15 residues. Germline V gives CDR1 SSHAT, CDR2 FNYEAQ (reference sequence). CDR3 loop: CASSLAGDHTGELFF. In nucleotides, the CDR3 is TGTGCTAGCAGCTTAGCGGGGGACCACACCGGGGAGCTGTTTTTT.